The 11 T cell receptor beta chains in this list originate from one sample, sequenced in a study of blood T cells in healthy people across ages. Then a second PCR, running roughly 7 to 11 cycles, was carried out with a sample-barcoded 5' primer and a J-beta primer mix. TCRdb called the 5' RACE reads again in MiXCR, with one record for every CDR3 protein. The table records approximately 800,000 distinct CDR3 sequences, 55% to 70% of them present only once. The source material was blood. Receptor source: a man aged 30-40 years in good health.

The chain is built from TRBV7-2 and TRBJ2-7; the D gene is possibly TRBD2 (5 bases). The end of the DNA fits TRBJ2-5 better, so the J call may be wrong. Germline loops: CDR1 SGHTA, CDR2 FQGNSA. The CDR3 length is 14 residues. For the CDR3, the DNA is TGTGCCAGCAGCATAGGACTCGCCCAAGAGACCCAGTACTTC. This codes for CASSIGLAQETQYF.

The gene calls are TRBV27 and TRBJ1-6; D is ambiguous. V dropped 5 bases and J dropped 13 bases, with 12 bases sitting between them. This CDR3 is 12 amino acids long. Germline loops: CDR1 MNHEY, CDR2 SMNVEV (reference sequence). The CDR3 region has the DNA TGTGCCAGCAGTAAGGGAAGCACTCCCCTCCACTTT. This gives the protein CASSKGSTPLHF.

V usage is TRBV27 and J usage is TRBJ2-3; tentatively, D is TRBD1 (5 bases). The ends were cut back, 6 bases at V and 2 bases at J, with 12 bases in the middle. The germline gives CDR1 MNHEY, CDR2 SMNVEV (reference sequence). The CDR3 totals 14 residues. The CDR3, as DNA: TGTGCCAGCAGACCGGACATTTACACAGATACGCAGTATTTT. It encodes CASRPDIYTDTQYF.

V is TRBV27 and J is TRBJ2-7; 7 nucleotides line up with TRBD2. The V and J ends lost 6 bases and 3 bases, in that order; junction bases with no gene match: 8. CDR3 length equals 14 residues. Germline CDR1 MNHEY, CDR2 SMNVEV (reference sequence). The CDR3 region is CASSPGTTYYEQYF. The CDR3 bases are TGTGCCAGCAGCCCAGGGACTACTTACTACGAGCAGTACTTC.

The chain uses TRBV7-2 and TRBJ2-7, with a tentative D call TRBD1 (7 bases). Germline V CDR1 and CDR2: SGHTA, FQGNSA. This CDR3 has 17 amino acids. V lost 4 bases to trimming and J lost 1 base, with 20 bases between them. CDR3 region: CASSSTRGPRGSYEQYF. The CDR3 DNA is TGTGCCAGCAGCTCGACTAGAGGCCCCAGGGGGTCCTACGAGCAGTACTTC.

The chain has TRBV7-9 and TRBJ2-5; TRBD2 is a possible D gene (5 bases). Germline V gene lookup returns CDR1 SEHNR and CDR2 FQNEAQ (reference sequence). The CDR3 loop spans 13 amino acids. The germline V and J ends were trimmed by 8 bases and 11 bases, with 21 bases remaining between them. The CDR3 loop is CASRPSAGNEQYF. The CDR3, as DNA: TGTGCCAGCCGCCCCAGCGCGGGCAATGAGCAGTACTTC.

This clonotype was counted ten times or more. V gene TRBV6-5 combines with J gene TRBJ2-7, with D hard to call. This CDR3 contains 14 residues. V was clipped by 8 bases and J by 0 bases, with 14 bases between them. CDR1 and CDR2 (germline): MNHEY, SVGAGI. This chain's CDR3 is CASRAGSVSYEQYF. The DNA for the CDR3 is TGTGCCAGCCGGGCAGGTTCGGTCTCCTACGAGCAGTACTTC.

The gene calls are TRBV5-1 and TRBJ2-1; the D gene is possibly TRBD2 (5 bases). Germline lookup yields CDR1 SGHRS and CDR2 YFSETQ. The CDR3 totals 15 residues. V lost 5 bases and J lost 0, with 12 bases in between. The CDR3 region has the DNA TGCGCCAGCAGTGGGAGCGCCAGCTCCTACAATGAGCAGTTCTTC. Its protein is CASSGSASSYNEQFF.

The chain couples TRBV20-1 to TRBJ2-7; D not certain. V lost 0 bases and J lost 2, with 5 bases in between. This CDR3 has 12 amino acids. The germline CDR1 and CDR2 sequences are DFQATT and SNEGSKA (reference sequence). CDR3 in DNA: TGCAGTGCTAGAGATGACACCTACGAGCAGTACTTC. It yields the protein CSARDDTYEQYF.

This chain joins TRBV20-1 and TRBJ2-4; 12 bases are a match to TRBD2. J gave up 13 bases and V 5 bases, and 15 bases lay outside the gene matches. CDR3 size: 15 residues. CDR1 and CDR2 from the germline V gene are DFQATT and SNEGSKA (reference sequence). CDR3 loop: CSAVAASGGAYEQYF. The CDR3 region has the DNA TGCAGTGCTGTAGCGGCTAGCGGGGGGGCGTATGAGCAGTACTTC.

The CDR3 DNA sequence: TGTGCCAGCAGCTTCTCCCAGCTAGAAGCTTTCTTT. This sequence encodes CASSFSQLEAFF. The rearrangement joins TRBV13 to TRBJ1-1; the D is unclear. Germline-derived CDR1 and CDR2 are PRHDT and FYEKMQ (reference sequence). The CDR3 spans 12 residues. With 3 bases removed from V and 8 bases from J, the gap between germline ends came to 10 bases.